The 14 T cell receptor beta chains given below trace back to one sample, sequenced in a study of beta chain features in type 1 diabetes (dated by TCRdb to the late 2010s). No antigen has been assigned to these receptors. General conclusions and limits of the study: In all four CD4+ subsets, TCRB CDR3 length was moderately but significantly shorter in type 1 diabetes patients.

Preparation of the library involved the immunoSEQ multiplex PCR assay. The High Capacity cDNA Reverse Transcription Kit was used to reverse transcribe all of the isolated RNA, meaning that expressed TCRB transcripts were what got sequenced. Here the immuneACCESS table is served through TCRdb, limited to in-frame sequences with V and J called. Missing clones are a known gap in these copies; in checked studies unresolved V genes cover under half, and the rest lacks a known reason. The sample has roughly 700,000 clones on record, roughly 13% of them singletons. 0.022% of the sample is in the top ten clones. The sequencing input was naive CD4+ T cells from blood. What this sample's cell subset or site label stands for: true naive CD4+ T cells. These receptors originate from a man between 18 and 35 years old with type 1 diabetes.

The CDR3 loop is CASSSTGIRTTYEQYF. The CDR3 DNA sequence: TGTGCCAGCAGCTCGACAGGGATTCGGACTACCTACGAGCAGTACTTC. V and J are TRBV7-9 and TRBJ2-7; a weak D match, TRBD1 (7 bases). Germline V gene data show CDR1 as SEHNR and CDR2 as FQNEAQ (reference sequence). The V end lost 4 bases, the J end lost 2 bases, and 18 bases lay between the germline ends. The CDR3 is made up of 16 amino acids.

This clone appeared a few times. V gene TRBV7-9 combines with J gene TRBJ1-3, with TRBD1 as a possible D gene (6 bases). V dropped 3 bases and J dropped 0 bases, with 9 bases sitting between them. The CDR3 is 15 amino acids. The germline gives CDR1 SEHNR, CDR2 FQNEAQ (reference sequence). This CDR3 reads CASSFDRYSGNTIYF. The CDR3, as DNA: TGTGCCAGCAGCTTCGACAGGTACTCTGGAAACACCATATATTTT.

This chain links TRBV18 with TRBJ2-5; 7 bases fit TRBD1. V shed 0 bases, J shed 2 bases, and the junction held 0 bases outside the gene matches. The CDR3 has 14 amino acids. CDR1 is KGHSH and CDR2 is LQKENI in the germline V gene. The CDR3 nucleotides read TGTGCCAGCTCACCACCGGGACAGCAAGAGACCCAGTACTTC. Translated: CASSPPGQQETQYF. Variable domain in full (rest from reference TRBV18 and TRBJ2-5): NAGVMQNPRHLVRRRGQEARLRCSPMKGHSHVYWYRQLPEEGLKFMVYLQKENIIDESGMPKERFSAEFPKEGPSILRIQQVVRGDSAAYFCASSPPGQQETQYFGPGTRLLVL.

As regards this clone: Within the sample, other DNA sequences also encode this same CDR3. V usage is TRBV5-1 and J usage is TRBJ2-5; a possible D gene is TRBD2 (5 bases). V lost 0 bases, J lost 4 bases, and 7 bases lay in between. Germline V gives CDR1 SGHRS, CDR2 YFSETQ. The CDR3 runs to 13 residues. CDR3 sequence reads: CASSLAGRETQYF. The CDR3 DNA sequence: TGCGCCAGCAGCTTGGCTGGGAGAGAGACCCAGTACTTC.

This clone occurred a few times. The rearrangement links TRBV7-8 to TRBJ2-1, with TRBD2 identical over 9 bases. V trimming: 10 bases; J trimming: 9 bases; junction bases outside the gene matches: 25. The CDR3 covers 18 residues. Germline assignment: CDR1 SGHVS and CDR2 FQNEAQ. CDR3 region: CATVPTSGNILRFVEQFF. CDR3 nucleotide sequence: TGTGCCACCGTCCCGACTAGCGGAAACATACTCAGATTCGTTGAGCAGTTCTTC.

This clone was counted between two and nine times. The chain employs TRBV9 and TRBJ1-2; possibly TRBD1 for D (6 bases). The CDR3 contains 12 residues. Trimming pared 6 bases from V and 8 bases from J, leaving 14 bases between. CDR1 SGDLS and CDR2 YYNGEE come from the germline V gene. The CDR3 DNA sequence: TGTGCCAGCAACAAACAGGGAAGCGGCTACACCTTC. Translation: CASNKQGSGYTF.

This clone was observed a single time. The chain combines TRBV14 with TRBJ1-2, with D possibly matching TRBD1 (6 bases). V was trimmed by 4 bases and J by 4 bases, leaving 19 bases between them. The CDR3 loop spans 16 amino acids. Per germline, CDR1 SGHDN and CDR2 FVKESK. The CDR3 loop reads CASSPPARTDFYGYTF. CDR3 nucleotide sequence: TGTGCCAGCAGCCCCCCGGCTCGGACAGACTTCTATGGCTACACCTTC.

This clone was recorded a few times. V is TRBV29-1 and J is TRBJ2-3; D possibly corresponds to TRBD2 (5 bases). Germline assignment: CDR1 SQVTM and CDR2 ANQGSEA. The CDR3 is made up of 15 amino acids. The germline V and J ends were trimmed by 4 bases and 1 base, with 15 bases remaining between them. This chain's CDR3 is CSVGDYYSGTDTQYF. CDR3 sequence (DNA): TGCAGCGTTGGTGACTATTATTCAGGCACAGATACGCAGTATTTT.

The chain couples TRBV9 to TRBJ2-3; the match to TRBD1 covers 8 bases. The CDR3 extends over 14 amino acids. The J segment lost 7 bases and the V segment lost 0 bases, leaving 4 bases of the junction unmatched. Germline V gene lookup returns CDR1 SGDLS and CDR2 YYNGEE. CDR3 loop: CASSVATGANTQYF. Here the CDR3 DNA reads TGTGCCAGCAGCGTAGCGACAGGGGCTAATACGCAGTATTTT. Variable domain in full (rest from reference TRBV9 and TRBJ2-3): DSGVTQTPKHLITATGQRVTLRCSPRSGDLSVYWYQQSLDQGLQFLIQYYNGEERAKGNILERFSAQQFPDLHSELNLSSLELGDSALYFCASSVATGANTQYFGPGTRLTVL.

The CDR3 here is CASSLGGATDTQYF. CDR3 nucleotide sequence: TGTGCCAGCAGCTTGGGCGGGGCCACAGATACGCAGTATTTT. V and J are TRBV5-4 and TRBJ2-3; the D gene is possibly TRBD2 (6 bases). The V and J ends lost 0 bases and 2 bases respectively, with 7 bases between them. Germline-derived CDR1 and CDR2 are SGHNT and YYREEE (reference sequence). This CDR3 spans 14 amino acids.

This chain's CDR3 is CASTQQESGQPQHF. The DNA of the CDR3 is TGTGCCAGCACCCAACAGGAGTCGGGGCAGCCCCAGCATTTT. V usage is TRBV6-1 and J usage is TRBJ1-5; D perhaps matches TRBD1 (5 bases). V was cut by 7 bases and J by 7 bases, with 17 bases left in between. Germline V gene data show CDR1 as MNHNS and CDR2 as SASEGT. The CDR3 loop spans 14 amino acids.

This chain links TRBV29-1 with TRBJ1-2; 7 bases are a match to TRBD1. Germline-derived CDR1 and CDR2 are SQVTM and ANQGSEA. The V segment lost 0 bases and the J segment 8 bases; nucleotides outside the gene matches: 6. The CDR3 is made up of 13 amino acids. CDR3 coding DNA: TGCAGCGTTGAAGATTACAGGGGTCGAGGCTACACCTTC. Protein: CSVEDYRGRGYTF. Full variable domain (rest looked up from reference TRBV29-1 and TRBJ1-2): SAVISQKPSRDICQRGTSLTIQCQVDSQVTMMFWYRQQPGQSLTLIATANQGSEATYESGFVIDKFPISRPNLTFSTLTVSNMSPEDSSIYLCSVEDYRGRGYTFGSGTRLTVV.

CDR3 in amino acids: CASSPRGTSERETQYF. CDR3 DNA sequence: TGTGCCAGCAGCCCAAGGGGGACTAGCGAGAGAGAGACCCAGTACTTC. The chain is built from TRBV9 and TRBJ2-5; 10 bases match TRBD2. The CDR3 runs to 16 residues. From germline, CDR1 is SGDLS and CDR2 YYNGEE. Germline trimming cut 4 bases from V and 4 bases from J; bases unmatched to any gene: 10. Full variable domain (outside the CDR3, taken from reference TRBV9 and TRBJ2-5): DSGVTQTPKHLITATGQRVTLRCSPRSGDLSVYWYQQSLDQGLQFLIQYYNGEERAKGNILERFSAQQFPDLHSELNLSSLELGDSALYFCASSPRGTSERETQYFGPGTRLLVL.

This clone was seen a handful of times. J is TRBJ1-1 and V is TRBV14; TRBD1 agrees at 7 bases. J gave up 2 bases and V 4 bases, and 7 bases lay outside the gene matches. CDR3 length: 15 residues. Germline V lookup: CDR1 SGHDN, CDR2 FVKESK. CDR3 amino acids: CASSLITGENTEAFF. CDR3 bases: TGTGCCAGCAGCCTTATTACAGGGGAAAACACTGAAGCTTTCTTT.